A single sample is the source of the 29 T cell receptor beta chains below, sequenced in a study of blood T cell repertoires in COVID-19. Clones were sequenced by immunoSEQ multiplex PCR, and TCRdb holds only the in-frame ones, with some missing. The sample has under 250,000 clones; roughly nine tenths are singletons. What was sequenced was peripheral blood. Receptors originate from a man aged 55 to 70 with acute or convalescent COVID-19.

The gene calls are TRBV11-3 and TRBJ2-5; 11 bases fit TRBD2. Unmatched junction bases numbered 7, after V lost 5 bases and J lost 5 bases. The V gene's germline CDR1 is SGHNT and CDR2 YENEEA. CDR3 length: 15 residues. CDR3 sequence reads: CASSLSGRAFETQYF. Written as DNA, the CDR3 is TGTGCCAGCAGCCTTAGCGGGAGGGCCTTTGAGACCCAGTACTTC.

This sequence joins TRBV3-1 (or the pseudogene TRBV3-2) and TRBJ1-4; D is uncertain. Germline CDR1 LGHDT, CDR2 YNNKEL (reference sequence). The V end lost 4 bases, the J end lost 0 bases, and 15 bases lay between the germline ends. This CDR3 comprises 17 residues. The CDR3 DNA reads as TGTGCCAGCAGCCCTCCAACCGGAGGGACAACTAATGAAAAACTGTTTTTT. Protein: CASSPPTGGTTNEKLFF.

This clone was counted between two and nine times. The chain links TRBV5-1 to TRBJ1-1; D not certain. The V gene's germline CDR1 is SGHRS and CDR2 YFSETQ. This CDR3 comprises 12 residues. Trimming cost V 3 bases and J 7 bases, with 10 bases left between them. The CDR3 here is CASSSGLSEAFF. DNA for the CDR3: TGCGCCAGCAGCTCGGGGTTAAGTGAAGCTTTCTTT.

The V gene is TRBV7-2, the J gene TRBJ1-1, with D perhaps TRBD1 (6 bases). V was trimmed by 4 bases and J by 1 base, leaving 16 bases between them. The CDR3 is 16 amino acids. Per the germline V gene, CDR1 is SGHTA and CDR2 is FQGNSA. CDR3 protein: CASSSPAGGPNTEAFF. CDR3 coding DNA: TGTGCCAGCAGCTCCCCCGCGGGGGGGCCGAACACTGAAGCTTTCTTT.

The rearrangement uses TRBV6-6 and TRBJ1-5, with 9 bases aligning to TRBD1. Germline CDR1 is MNHNY and CDR2 is SVGAGI (reference sequence). This CDR3 is built from 15 residues. J lost 7 bases, V lost 2 bases, and 6 bases had no gene match. CDR3 residues: CASSYPQGARQPQHF. The CDR3 DNA reads TGTGCCAGCAGTTACCCACAGGGGGCAAGACAGCCCCAGCATTTT.

In this sample, this clone turned up once. V usage is TRBV30 and J usage is TRBJ2-1, with D possibly being TRBD2 (5 bases). CDR1 is GTSNPN and CDR2 is SVGIG in the germline V gene (reference sequence). The V gene lost 6 bases and the J gene lost 5 bases, with 14 bases spanning the gap. CDR3 size: 13 residues. The CDR3 here is CACPTKGNNEQFF. The CDR3 DNA reads as TGTGCCTGCCCGACTAAAGGAAACAATGAGCAGTTCTTC.

The genes are TRBV11-2 and TRBJ2-7, with D possibly being TRBD2 (6 bases). Germline lookup yields CDR1 SGHAT and CDR2 FQNNGV. This CDR3 spans 16 amino acids. V was clipped by 2 bases and J by 0 bases, with 14 bases between them. CDR3: CASSLKGAGSSYEQYF. The CDR3 nucleotides read TGTGCCAGCAGCTTAAAAGGGGCGGGATCCTCCTACGAGCAGTACTTC.

The table lists this clone with a count of one. The V gene is TRBV2, the J gene TRBJ1-4; 9 nucleotides line up with TRBD1. Germline values: CDR1 SNHLY, CDR2 FYNNEI. This CDR3 has 15 residues. J was trimmed by 8 bases and V by 6 bases; bases with no gene match: 10. CDR3 sequence (DNA): TGTGCCAGCAGCCCCTTCGGGACAGGGCACGAAAAACTGTTTTTT. Its protein is CASSPFGTGHEKLFF.

V gene TRBV6-2 or TRBV6-3 combines with J gene TRBJ2-1; 10 nucleotides agree with TRBD2. V was clipped by 6 bases and J by 5 bases; unmatched bases: 7. From germline, CDR1 is MNHEY and CDR2 SVGEGT. The CDR3 consists of 15 residues. CDR3 amino acids: CASSNYGTSDNEQFF. As DNA, the CDR3 is TGTGCCAGCAGCAATTACGGGACTAGCGACAATGAGCAGTTCTTC.

J is TRBJ1-1 and V is TRBV14; TRBD1 matches at 8 bases. The CDR3 sequence is 16 residues long. The germline CDR1 and CDR2 sequences are SGHDN and FVKESK. V shed 2 bases and J 6 bases; nucleotides not matched to a gene: 11. CDR3 sequence (DNA): TGTGCCAGCAGCCAAAAACGGACAGGGAAGATGGCTGAAGCTTTCTTT. Translation gives CASSQKRTGKMAEAFF.

This sequence joins TRBV6-4 and TRBJ2-1, with TRBD2 matching 7 bases. CDR1 MRHNA and CDR2 SNTAGT come from the germline V gene. The J segment lost 1 base and the V segment lost 6 bases, leaving 6 bases of the junction unmatched. This CDR3 is 15 amino acids long. CDR3 coding DNA: TGTGCCAGCAGCGCTCTGGGGGGGTCCTACAATGAGCAGTTCTTC. This codes for CASSALGGSYNEQFF.

The chain uses TRBV7-8 and TRBJ1-5; tentative D call: TRBD1 (5 bases). The V gene's germline CDR1 is SGHVS and CDR2 FQNEAQ. Trimming removed 1 base from V and 4 bases from J, with 14 bases in between. The CDR3 loop spans 16 amino acids. CDR3 DNA sequence: TGTGCCAGCAGCTTAGAGGTCCGGACACTTAATCAGCCCCAGCATTTT. Encoded protein: CASSLEVRTLNQPQHF.

This clone has a single count. The rearrangement links TRBV4-3 to TRBJ1-2; TRBD1 aligns across 9 bases. The CDR3 is made up of 16 amino acids. Per germline, CDR1 LGHNA and CDR2 YSLEER. V was pared by 4 bases and J by 0 bases, with 6 bases of the junction left unmatched. This CDR3 is CASSRDRAQANYGYTF. As DNA, the CDR3 is TGCGCCAGCAGCCGGGACAGGGCACAGGCTAACTATGGCTACACCTTC.

The CDR3 DNA sequence: TGTGCCAGCAGCTTCGGGACTAGCGGGGGCTTATACAATGAGCAGTTCTTC. It encodes CASSFGTSGGLYNEQFF. This chain joins TRBV7-9 and TRBJ2-1; TRBD2 matches 14 bases. Trimming took 3 bases from V and 4 from J; bases not matched to a gene: 5. Per germline, CDR1 SEHNR and CDR2 FQNEAQ (reference sequence). CDR3 length equals 17 residues. Full variable domain (rest looked up from reference TRBV7-9 and TRBJ2-1): DTGVSQNPRHKITKRGQNVTFRCDPISEHNRLYWYRQTLGQGPEFLTYFQNEAQLEKSRLLSDRFSAERPKGSFSTLEIQRTEQGDSAMYLCASSFGTSGGLYNEQFFGPGTRLTVL.

This chain uses TRBV5-1 with TRBJ2-1; 8 bases line up with TRBD2. Germline V CDR1 and CDR2: SGHRS, YFSETQ. The CDR3 spans 15 residues. V dropped 1 base and J dropped 4; count of bases not matched to a gene: 4. CDR3 in amino acids: CASSLMAGGYNEQFF. The CDR3 DNA reads TGCGCCAGCAGCTTGATGGCGGGGGGTTACAATGAGCAGTTCTTC.

In nucleotides, the CDR3 is TGTGCCTGGAGTGTATATCGAGAAGAGCAGTACTTC. Translating gives CAWSVYREEQYF. V is TRBV30 and J is TRBJ2-7; no reliable D call. The CDR3 is made up of 12 amino acids. Germline values: CDR1 GTSNPN, CDR2 SVGIG (reference sequence). Trimming stripped 0 bases from V and 7 bases from J, with 10 bases between.

The chain combines TRBV28 with TRBJ1-2; unclear D gene. Trimming stripped 6 bases from V and 5 bases from J, with 10 bases between. The CDR3 totals 12 residues. Germline V gene lookup returns CDR1 MDHEN and CDR2 SYDVKM. In DNA, the CDR3 is TGTGCCAGCAGCAGGTCGGCATATGGCTACACCTTC. Encoded protein: CASSRSAYGYTF.

J is TRBJ1-1 and V is TRBV7-2, with D tentatively TRBD1 (6 bases). The CDR3 is made up of 14 amino acids. Germline loops: CDR1 SGHTA, CDR2 FQGNSA. Trimming took off 7 bases at V and 4 bases at J, with 16 bases between the two ends. The CDR3 protein is CASKGTRGGTEAFF. The CDR3 DNA follows: TGTGCCAGCAAGGGGACCCGAGGGGGCACTGAAGCTTTCTTT.

The rearrangement uses TRBV27 and TRBJ1-5; D unclear. Germline values: CDR1 MNHEY, CDR2 SMNVEV (reference sequence). V was cut by 2 bases and J by 2 bases, with 7 bases left in between. The CDR3 consists of 14 residues. CDR3 loop: CASSLTRGNQPQHF. The CDR3 coding sequence is TGTGCCAGCAGTTTAACCCGAGGCAATCAGCCCCAGCATTTT.

The gene calls are TRBV6-1 and TRBJ1-5; D call uncertain. CDR3 length equals 12 residues. CDR1 and CDR2 (germline): MNHNS, SASEGT. The V end lost 3 bases, the J end lost 10 bases, and 10 bases lay between the germline ends. The CDR3 reads CASSDRVKPQHF. The CDR3 nucleotides read TGTGCCAGCAGTGACCGCGTTAAACCCCAGCATTTT.

This clone turned up a few times. This chain uses TRBV28 with TRBJ1-2; D not certain. V was pared by 4 bases and J by 7 bases, with 19 bases between. This CDR3 contains 15 residues. Germline lookup yields CDR1 MDHEN and CDR2 SYDVKM. The CDR3 region has the DNA TGTGCCAGCAGTTCGACCTTCGGGGTTGTGTCTGGCTACACCTTC. Translation gives CASSSTFGVVSGYTF.

A single count supports this clone. V usage is TRBV6-5 and J usage is TRBJ2-1, with 10 nucleotides matching TRBD1. The germline V gene has CDR1 MNHEY and CDR2 SVGAGI. This CDR3 has 15 amino acids. With 2 bases clipped from V and 7 bases from J, the junction kept 5 bases outside the gene matches. The CDR3 DNA is TGTGCCAGCAGTTACCGGGACAGGGGAGTAAATGAGCAGTTCTTC. It translates to CASSYRDRGVNEQFF.

The genes are TRBV19 and TRBJ2-1; weak D call: TRBD1 (6 bases). Germline assignment: CDR1 LNHDA and CDR2 SQIVND (reference sequence). Trimming took off 5 bases at V and 6 bases at J, with 11 bases between the two ends. The CDR3 extends over 13 amino acids. In DNA, the CDR3 is TGTGCCAGTAGTCAGGGGCAGGGCAATGAGCAGTTCTTC. It specifies CASSQGQGNEQFF.

V and J are TRBV5-1 and TRBJ1-2; D call uncertain. There are 14 residues in the CDR3. Trimming shortened V by 0 bases and J by 0 bases, and 6 bases separated the two germline ends. Germline CDR1 reads SGHRS; CDR2 reads YFSETQ. The CDR3 DNA is TGCGCCAGCAGCTTGGGGGGAGCTAACTATGGCTACACCTTC. This translates into CASSLGGANYGYTF.

The V and J genes are TRBV5-4 and TRBJ2-3; 14 positions agree with TRBD2. CDR1 and CDR2 (germline): SGHNT, YYREEE (reference sequence). The V and J ends lost 0 bases and 8 bases, in that order; junction bases with no gene match: 2. CDR3 length: 15 residues. In DNA form, the CDR3 reads TGTGCCAGCAGCTTGGACGGGACTAGCGGGAGTACGCAGTATTTT. It yields the protein CASSLDGTSGSTQYF.

This chain connects TRBV29-1 to TRBJ2-1; TRBD1 matches at 9 bases. This CDR3 has 14 residues. V shed 3 bases and J 7 bases; nucleotides not matched to a gene: 7. Germline V gives CDR1 SQVTM, CDR2 ANQGSEA. In DNA form, the CDR3 reads TGCAGCGTTGATGGGGGACAGGGCCTGAATGAGCAGTTCTTC. As protein: CSVDGGQGLNEQFF.

The V call is TRBV6-6, the J call TRBJ1-4; D is unresolved. The CDR3 loop spans 13 amino acids. V was pared by 6 bases and J by 4 bases, with 9 bases between. Germline V lookup: CDR1 MNHNY, CDR2 SVGAGI (reference sequence). DNA of the CDR3: TGTGCCAGCAGCTCAGGCCTTAATGAAAAACTGTTTTTT. Amino acid sequence: CASSSGLNEKLFF.

The chain is built from TRBV5-1 and TRBJ2-1, with 7 bases fitting TRBD2. The CDR3 extends over 14 amino acids. V was clipped by 5 bases and J by 7 bases; unmatched bases: 9. CDR1 and CDR2 (germline): SGHRS, YFSETQ. CDR3 sequence reads: CASREGAGRNEQFF. In DNA, the CDR3 is TGCGCCAGCAGGGAGGGAGCGGGAAGGAATGAGCAGTTCTTC. Variable domain in full (rest from reference TRBV5-1 and TRBJ2-1): KAGVTQTPRYLIKTRGQQVTLSCSPISGHRSVSWYQQTPGQGLQFLFEYFSETQRNKGNFPGRFSGRQFSNSRSEMNVSTLELGDSALYLCASREGAGRNEQFFGPGTRLTVL.

The chain has TRBV7-3 and TRBJ1-1; 9 bases are shared with TRBD1. Germline V lookup: CDR1 SGHTA, CDR2 FQGTGA. CDR3 length: 17 residues. J gave up 1 base and V 5 bases, and 11 bases lay outside the gene matches. The CDR3 bases are TGTGCCAGCAGCCCGGGACAGGGAGGCTTTGGGAACACTGAAGCTTTCTTT. This sequence encodes CASSPGQGGFGNTEAFF. Supplemented by reference TRBV7-3 and TRBJ1-1, the full variable domain reads GAGVSQTPSNKVTEKGKYVELRCDPISGHTALYWYRQSLGQGPEFLIYFQGTGAADDSGLPNDRFFAVRPEGSVSTLKIQRTERGDSAVYLCASSPGQGGFGNTEAFFGQGTRLTVV.